A selection of T cell receptor beta chains follows, all from one sample in a study of blood T cell repertoires in COVID-19. The method was immunoSEQ multiplex PCR; TCRdb's version includes in-frame clones alone and lacks a portion of them. The data show about 41,000 clones, roughly four fifths seen once. Input material: peripheral blood. The source of these receptors is a man aged 35-49 years with active or convalescent COVID-19. Each CDR3 is given with its conserved first and last residue. The D gene is left open where the match is weak. Rows may omit the clone size; those that give it use once, few, many or a size class.

abundance	d_gene	v_gene	j_gene	CDR3aa	CDR3nt
.	.	TRBV28	TRBJ1-3	CASSLGPPSGNTIYF	TGTGCCAGCAGTTTAGGGCCGCCCTCTGGAAACACCATATATTTT
.	.	TRBV6-1	TRBJ2-1	CASSEQGPYNEQFF	TGTGCCAGCAGTGAACAGGGCCCCTACAATGAGCAGTTCTTC
.	.	TRBV2	TRBJ1-5	CASSLLGGGEGNQPQHF	TGTGCCAGCAGTCTGCTTGGGGGGGGCGAAGGCAATCAGCCCCAGCATTTT
.	TRBD2	TRBV5-1	TRBJ2-2	CASSFSLLAGDDGELFF	TGCGCCAGCAGCTTTTCCCTACTAGCGGGAGATGACGGGGAGCTGTTTTTT
.	.	TRBV19	TRBJ1-5	CASSKAGNYQPQHF	TGTGCCAGTAGTAAGGCCGGGAATTATCAGCCCCAGCATTTT
.	.	TRBV12-2	TRBJ1-2	CASRPPVKGYTF	TGTGCAAGTCGCCCCCCGGTGAAGGGCTACACCTTC
.	TRBD1	TRBV2	TRBJ2-7	CASSDKGAAYEQYF	TGTGCCAGCAGCGATAAGGGGGCGGCCTACGAGCAGTACTTC
.	TRBD1	TRBV19	TRBJ2-3	CASKGDRSTDTQYF	TGTGCCAGTAAGGGGGACAGAAGCACAGATACGCAGTATTTT
.	.	TRBV9	TRBJ2-4	CASSVDVPSLAKNIQYF	TGTGCCAGCAGCGTAGATGTTCCCTCACTGGCCAAAAACATTCAGTACTTC
.	TRBD1	TRBV7-9	TRBJ1-4	CASSSSGTGGKLFF	TGTGCCAGCAGTTCCTCCGGGACAGGGGGAAAACTGTTTTTT
.	TRBD2	TRBV5-6	TRBJ2-5	CASSFVGGAKETQYF	TGTGCCAGCAGCTTCGTCGGGGGGGCCAAAGAGACCCAGTACTTC
.	.	TRBV24-1	TRBJ2-5	CATSEPGLLGETQYF	TGTGCCACCAGTGAGCCGGGACTCCTAGGGGAGACCCAGTACTTC
few	.	TRBV7-9	TRBJ1-1	CASSPRVRGVGTEAFF	TGTGCCAGCAGCCCTAGAGTTCGGGGAGTGGGCACTGAAGCTTTCTTT
few	.	TRBV30	TRBJ1-3	CAWSGYSGNTIYF	TGTGCCTGGAGTGGCTACTCTGGAAACACCATATATTTT
.	.	TRBV19	TRBJ2-7	CATAAGFGYEQYF	TGTGCCACCGCTGCAGGGTTCGGCTACGAGCAGTACTTC
.	.	TRBV11-2	TRBJ1-6	CASSPFRESPLHF	TGTGCCAGCAGCCCCTTCAGGGAATCACCCCTCCACTTT
.	.	TRBV15	TRBJ1-1	CATSSMIGDTEAFF	TGTGCCACCAGCAGCATGATAGGGGACACTGAAGCTTTCTTT
.	.	TRBV5-4	TRBJ1-2	CASSSGGVYGYTF	TGTGCCAGCAGCTCGGGCGGGGTTTATGGCTACACCTTC
.	.	TRBV18	TRBJ1-1	CASSPLATTNTEAFF	TGTGCCAGCTCACCACTCGCTACGACAAACACTGAAGCTTTCTTT